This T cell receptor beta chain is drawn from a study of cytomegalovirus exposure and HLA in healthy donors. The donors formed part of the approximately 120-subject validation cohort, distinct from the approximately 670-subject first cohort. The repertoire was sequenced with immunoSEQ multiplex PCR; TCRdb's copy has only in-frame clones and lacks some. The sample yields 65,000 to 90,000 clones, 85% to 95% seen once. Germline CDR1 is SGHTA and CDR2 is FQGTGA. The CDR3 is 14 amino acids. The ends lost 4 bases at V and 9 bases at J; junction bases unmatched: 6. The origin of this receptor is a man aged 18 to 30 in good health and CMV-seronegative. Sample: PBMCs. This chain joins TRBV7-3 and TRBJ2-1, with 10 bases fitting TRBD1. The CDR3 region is CASSSTGGGLEQFF. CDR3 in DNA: TGTGCCAGCAGCTCGACAGGGGGCGGGCTTGAGCAGTTCTTC.